This T cell receptor beta chain emerged from a study of blood T cell repertoires in COVID-19. Study-level information: The study drew acute and convalescent COVID-19 samples from the United States, Italy and Spain.

Per germline, CDR1 ENHRY and CDR2 SYGVKD. There are 14 residues in the CDR3. V shed 11 bases, J shed 7 bases, and the junction held 17 bases outside the gene matches. The protocol was immunoSEQ multiplex PCR, while the TCRdb copy is restricted to in-frame clones and leaves out a portion. The sample holds fewer than 250,000 clones, 82% seen once. The chain carries TRBV10-3 and TRBJ2-7; 7 bases line up with TRBD1. This receptor was identified in a woman aged 40 to 50 with acute or convalescent COVID-19. Sequenced input: peripheral blood. The CDR3 spells CASTPSTGSREQYF. CDR3 bases: TGTGCCTCAACTCCATCGACAGGGTCAAGGGAGCAGTACTTC.